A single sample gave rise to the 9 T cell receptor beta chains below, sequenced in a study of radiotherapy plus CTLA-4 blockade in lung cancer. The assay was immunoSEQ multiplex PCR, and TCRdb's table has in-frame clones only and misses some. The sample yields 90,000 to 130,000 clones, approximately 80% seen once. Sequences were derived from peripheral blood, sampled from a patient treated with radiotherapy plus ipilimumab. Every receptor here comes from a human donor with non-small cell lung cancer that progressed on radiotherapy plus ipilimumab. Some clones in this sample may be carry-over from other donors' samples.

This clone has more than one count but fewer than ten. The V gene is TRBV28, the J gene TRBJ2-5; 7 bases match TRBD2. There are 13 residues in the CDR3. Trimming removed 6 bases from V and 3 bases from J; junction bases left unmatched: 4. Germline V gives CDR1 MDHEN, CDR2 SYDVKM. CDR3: CASREAGKETQYF. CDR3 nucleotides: TGTGCCAGCAGAGAAGCGGGGAAAGAGACCCAGTACTTC. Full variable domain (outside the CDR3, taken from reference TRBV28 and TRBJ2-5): DVKVTQSSRYLVKRTGEKVFLECVQDMDHENMFWYRQDPGLGLRLIYFSYDVKMKEKGDIPEGYSVSREKKERFSLILESASTNQTSMYLCASREAGKETQYFGPGTRLLVL.

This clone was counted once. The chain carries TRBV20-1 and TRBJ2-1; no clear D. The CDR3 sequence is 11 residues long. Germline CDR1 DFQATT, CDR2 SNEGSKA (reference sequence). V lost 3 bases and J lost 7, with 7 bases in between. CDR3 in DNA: TGCAGTGCTAGCTTGGTAAATGAGCAGTTCTTC. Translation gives CSASLVNEQFF.

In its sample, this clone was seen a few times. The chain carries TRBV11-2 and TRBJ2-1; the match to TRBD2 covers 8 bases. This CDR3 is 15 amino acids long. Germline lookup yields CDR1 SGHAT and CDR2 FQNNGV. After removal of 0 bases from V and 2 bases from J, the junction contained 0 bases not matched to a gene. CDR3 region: CASSLDGGAYNEQFF. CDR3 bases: TGTGCCAGCAGCTTAGACGGGGGGGCCTACAATGAGCAGTTCTTC.

The CDR3 DNA is TGTGCCAGCAGCTCTCTCAAGGGCCACGAAGGGACCCAGTACTTC. Translation: CASSSLKGHEGTQYF. The V gene is TRBV6-6, the J gene TRBJ2-5, with D unresolved. Germline V gives CDR1 MNHNY, CDR2 SVGAGI (reference sequence). This CDR3 comprises 15 residues. V was pared by 6 bases and J by 7 bases, with 21 bases between.

The CDR3 sequence: CASSLGHRGFGQPQHF. In nucleotides, the CDR3 is TGTGCCAGCAGCTTGGGGCACAGGGGGTTTGGCCAGCCCCAGCATTTT. The genes are TRBV7-9 and TRBJ1-5; 8 bases map to TRBD1. Unmatched junction bases numbered 11, after V lost 3 bases and J lost 7 bases. This CDR3 has 16 residues. Germline assignment: CDR1 SEHNR and CDR2 FQNEAQ (reference sequence).

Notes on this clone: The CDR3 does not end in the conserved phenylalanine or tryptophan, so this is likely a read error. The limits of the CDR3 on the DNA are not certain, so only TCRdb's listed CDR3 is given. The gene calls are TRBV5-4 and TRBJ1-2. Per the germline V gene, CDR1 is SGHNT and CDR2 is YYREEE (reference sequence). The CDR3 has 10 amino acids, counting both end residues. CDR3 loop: CASSLQNGEN.

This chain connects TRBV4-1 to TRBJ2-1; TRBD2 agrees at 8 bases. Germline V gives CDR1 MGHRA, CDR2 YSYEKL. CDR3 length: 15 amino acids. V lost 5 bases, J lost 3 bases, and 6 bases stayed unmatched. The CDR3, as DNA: TGCGCCAGCAGCACCGGGGGGGGTTTCTACAATGAGCAGTTCTTC. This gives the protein CASSTGGGFYNEQFF.

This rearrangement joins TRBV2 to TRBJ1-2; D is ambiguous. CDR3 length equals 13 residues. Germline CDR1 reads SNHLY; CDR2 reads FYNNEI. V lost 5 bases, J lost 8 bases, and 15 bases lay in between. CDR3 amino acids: CASSSGEGYGYTF. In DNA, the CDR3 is TGTGCCAGCAGTAGCGGGGAGGGTTACGGCTACACCTTC.

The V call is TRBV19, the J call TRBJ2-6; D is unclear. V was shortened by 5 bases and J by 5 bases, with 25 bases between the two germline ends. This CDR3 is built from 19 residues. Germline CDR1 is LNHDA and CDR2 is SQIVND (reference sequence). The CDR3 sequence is CASSLNTTKSQSRANVLTF. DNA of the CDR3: TGTGCCAGTAGTTTGAACACGACAAAATCACAAAGTCGGGCCAACGTCCTGACTTTC.